Here is one T cell receptor beta chain with its context. Conventional CD4+ T cells were sorted from blood as CD25-low CD127-high cells. The data derive from a study of regulatory and conventional T cells in RAG deficiency. Repertoires were generated with immunoSEQ multiplex PCR, while TCRdb's copy carries only in-frame clones and drops some. The sample lists almost 35,000 clones; 76% were seen once. These data were likewise used in another study, on regulatory T cells. That publication notes: Amplification used 52 TRBV primers and 13 TRBJ primers. Patient repertoires had restricted TRB V-J pairs and skewed V and J usage, most in Tregs.

This receptor was identified in a human donor in good health. The specimen sequenced was CD4+ effector T cells sorted from blood.

The CDR3 DNA sequence: TGTGCCAGCAGCGTAGGACCCCAGGGAGGTTCCGGGGAGCTGTTTTTT. Residues: CASSVGPQGGSGELFF. This rearrangement joins TRBV9 to TRBJ2-2; D possibly corresponds to TRBD2 (6 bases). Germline CDR1 reads SGDLS; CDR2 reads YYNGEE. With 0 bases removed from V and 6 bases from J, the gap between germline ends came to 15 bases. The CDR3 runs to 16 residues. Full variable domain (rest looked up from reference TRBV9 and TRBJ2-2): DSGVTQTPKHLITATGQRVTLRCSPRSGDLSVYWYQQSLDQGLQFLIQYYNGEERAKGNILERFSAQQFPDLHSELNLSSLELGDSALYFCASSVGPQGGSGELFFGEGSRLTVL.